Below, 20 T cell receptor beta chains from the same sample are listed, as sequenced in a study of metastatic and nonmetastatic thyroid tumors. None of the patients had undergone any treatment ahead of thyroid surgery. With MiXCR, TCRdb called clones anew from the PCR reads. The sample includes some 22,000 clones, around 18% of them seen just once. The sample comprised blood. These receptors were collected from a male donor with papillary thyroid cancer or a benign thyroid nodule (not recorded which). Some clones in this sample may be carry-over from other donors' samples.

This clone was seen many times. The V and J genes are TRBV11-2 and TRBJ1-2; D is unclear. V gave up 2 bases and J gave up 2 bases, with 15 bases separating them. CDR1 and CDR2 (germline): SGHAT, FQNNGV. The length of the CDR3 is 16 residues. The CDR3 loop is CASSLRQPALNYGYTF. CDR3 DNA sequence: TGTGCCAGCAGCTTAAGGCAGCCAGCTTTAAACTATGGCTACACCTTC.

There are many counts of this clone. The chain has TRBV29-1 and TRBJ2-3; the match to TRBD1 covers 7 bases. From germline, CDR1 is SQVTM and CDR2 ANQGSEA. CDR3 length equals 15 residues. The CDR3 protein is CGGGRGWGMMDTQYF. In DNA, the CDR3 is TGCGGTGGTGGCAGGGGGTGGGGGATGATGGATACGCAGTATTTT.

This clone was picked up a small number of times. The J gene is TRBJ1-2, the V gene TRBV27; 7 bases align to TRBD1. J lost 3 bases, V lost 6 bases, and 10 bases had no gene match. The CDR3 is 15 residues long. Looked up from germline, CDR1 is MNHEY and CDR2 is SMNVEV (reference sequence). CDR3 bases: TGTGCCAGCAGGTCCGGGACAGCGGTGGACTATGGCTACACCTTC. Protein product: CASRSGTAVDYGYTF.

There are many counts of this clone. The V gene is TRBV5-1, the J gene TRBJ2-3; a possible D gene is TRBD2 (5 bases). Germline V gives CDR1 SGHRS, CDR2 YFSETQ. The CDR3 loop spans 13 amino acids. Trimming took off 1 base at V and 4 bases at J, with 7 bases between the two ends. DNA of the CDR3: TGCGCCAGCAGCTTGACTAGTGCAGATACGCAGTATTTT. It yields the protein CASSLTSADTQYF.

This clone was recorded many times. The rearrangement joins TRBV9 to TRBJ2-1; D possibly corresponds to TRBD1 (6 bases). Germline V gives CDR1 SGDLS, CDR2 YYNGEE. The CDR3 spans 15 residues. Trimming took off 0 bases at V and 9 bases at J, with 16 bases between the two ends. The CDR3 DNA reads as TGTGCCAGCAGCGTAGAAGCAGGGTCCAGGGGTGAGCAGTTCTTC. Translating it yields CASSVEAGSRGEQFF.

In this sample, this clone is medium-sized. The chain has TRBV27 and TRBJ2-5; 12 nucleotides match TRBD2. Per the germline V gene, CDR1 is MNHEY and CDR2 is SMNVEV (reference sequence). V dropped 5 bases and J dropped 2; count of bases not matched to a gene: 6. This CDR3 has 16 amino acids. The CDR3 DNA is TGTGCCAGCAGTCCCCGGACTAGCGGGACACAAGAGACCCAGTACTTC. It specifies CASSPRTSGTQETQYF.

This clone has ten or more counts. The chain joins TRBV27 to TRBJ1-5; the D gene is possibly TRBD1 (5 bases). The length of the CDR3 is 14 residues. V dropped 6 bases and J dropped 6 bases, with 15 bases sitting between them. Germline V gene data show CDR1 as MNHEY and CDR2 as SMNVEV (reference sequence). The CDR3 is CASSLTGGGQPQHF. As DNA, the CDR3 is TGTGCCAGCAGCCTAACGGGGGGAGGTCAGCCCCAGCATTTT.

The V call is TRBV12-3 or TRBV12-4, the J call TRBJ1-2, with TRBD1 matching over 7 bases. The J segment lost 2 bases and the V segment lost 5 bases, leaving 2 bases of the junction unmatched. The CDR3 spans 13 residues. The CDR3 bases are TGTGCCAGCAGTCAGGACAGGAACTATGGCTACACCTTC. Its translation is CASSQDRNYGYTF.

This clone was counted many times. The chain links TRBV11-3 to TRBJ2-3, with 11 bases matching TRBD2. Germline lookup yields CDR1 SGHNT and CDR2 YENEEA. V shed 5 bases, J shed 3 bases, and the junction held 4 bases outside the gene matches. This CDR3 has 15 amino acids. Here the CDR3 DNA reads TGTGCCAGCAGCCAGACTAGCGGGGCGACAGATACGCAGTATTTT. Its translation: CASSQTSGATDTQYF.

At least ten counts were recorded for this clone. The rearrangement uses TRBV2 and TRBJ2-3; D unresolved. Trimming removed 10 bases from V and 3 bases from J, with 17 bases in between. The CDR3 covers 14 residues. The germline CDR1 and CDR2 sequences are SNHLY and FYNNEI. The CDR3 DNA sequence: TGTGCCACCTCCGCCTGGGGTACAACAGATACGCAGTATTTT. This translates into CATSAWGTTDTQYF.

This clone was counted ten times or more. This chain connects TRBV20-1 to TRBJ2-7; no clear D. Germline assignment: CDR1 DFQATT and CDR2 SNEGSKA (reference sequence). The V end lost 3 bases, the J end lost 6 bases, and 15 bases lay between the germline ends. The CDR3 consists of 13 residues. CDR3 loop: CSASRAVLGEQYF. The DNA of the CDR3 is TGCAGTGCTAGTAGGGCAGTCTTGGGCGAGCAGTACTTC.

This clone was recorded at least ten times. At one of its ends the junction is not consistent with the germline gene, which may arise from a read error. The gene calls are TRBV4-2 and TRBJ2-6; D possibly corresponds to TRBD1 (5 bases). The CDR3 consists of 16 residues. In germline, CDR1 is LGHNA, CDR2 YNFKEQ. The CDR3 loop is CASSPDTGSGVNVLTF. DNA for the CDR3: TGTGCCAGCAGCCCCGATACAGGCTCTGGGGTCAACGTCCTGACTTTC.

The chain recombines TRBV4-1 with TRBJ1-1; D perhaps matches TRBD1 (6 bases). The germline CDR1 and CDR2 sequences are MGHRA and YSYEKL. The CDR3 loop spans 15 amino acids. Trimming removed 4 bases from V and 1 base from J, with 13 bases in between. The CDR3 reads CASSLPGTRNTEAFF. The CDR3 nucleotides read TGCGCCAGCAGCCTTCCCGGGACAAGGAACACTGAAGCTTTCTTT.

This clone occurred many times. This chain joins TRBV20-1 and TRBJ2-3; 8 nucleotides agree with TRBD1. CDR3 size: 16 residues. Trimming at V came to 6 bases and at J to 2 bases, leaving 13 bases not matched to a gene. Germline V gene sequence: CDR1 DFQATT, CDR2 SNEGSKA (reference sequence). The CDR3 bases are TGCAGTGCCTATGAAAGGTACAGGGGGAACACAGATACGCAGTATTTT. This gives the protein CSAYERYRGNTDTQYF.

The CDR3 protein is CAWRGQWGRYGYTF. CDR3 nucleotide sequence: TGTGCCTGGAGGGGACAGTGGGGACGCTATGGCTACACCTTC. V and J are TRBV30 and TRBJ1-2; 7 bases align to TRBD1. The J segment lost 4 bases and the V segment lost 3 bases, leaving 8 bases of the junction unmatched. CDR1 GTSNPN and CDR2 SVGIG come from the germline V gene (reference sequence). The CDR3 runs to 14 residues.

This clone is judged medium-sized. CDR3 nucleotide sequence: TGTGCCTGGAGTTTATCCTACGAGCAGTACTTC. It is translated as CAWSLSYEQYF. The chain is built from TRBV30 and TRBJ2-7; no firm D call. Per germline, CDR1 GTSNPN and CDR2 SVGIG (reference sequence). V lost 2 bases to trimming and J lost 1 base, with 3 bases between them. The CDR3 extends over 11 amino acids.

By share, this clone ranks as medium-sized. The CDR3 here is CASSLHTGELFF. The CDR3 DNA is TGTGCCAGCAGCTTACACACCGGGGAGCTGTTTTTT. The chain employs TRBV7-8 and TRBJ2-2; D is unresolved. The CDR3 spans 12 residues. The V end was cut by 2 bases, the J end by 3 bases, with 1 base between. Germline assignment: CDR1 SGHVS and CDR2 FQNEAQ.

The J gene is TRBJ2-3, the V gene TRBV3-1; D ambiguous. Between the trimmed V and J ends, which lost 5 bases and 1 base, there was a span of 10 bases. CDR3 length: 14 amino acids. From germline, CDR1 is LGHDT and CDR2 YNNKEL (reference sequence). This CDR3 reads CASSTKPGTDTQYF. The CDR3 bases are TGTGCCAGCAGCACGAAACCGGGCACAGATACGCAGTATTTT.

This clone was seen ten or more times. The chain uses TRBV7-3 and TRBJ2-3; maybe TRBD2 (6 bases). Per the germline V gene, CDR1 is SGHTA and CDR2 is FQGTGA. Trimming removed 3 bases at V and 6 bases at J, with 13 bases between. The CDR3 runs to 14 residues. The CDR3 region is CASSLRLVSDTQYF. The CDR3 DNA reads as TGTGCCAGCAGCTTGCGACTAGTGTCTGATACGCAGTATTTT.

At least ten counts were recorded for this clone. This sequence joins TRBV28 and TRBJ2-1; D possibly corresponds to TRBD2 (7 bases). Between the trimmed V and J ends, which lost 8 bases and 4 bases, there was a span of 15 bases. The CDR3 length is 14 residues. Germline CDR1 MDHEN, CDR2 SYDVKM. The CDR3 sequence: CASGGARQYNEQFF. DNA for the CDR3: TGTGCCAGCGGGGGGGCGAGGCAGTACAATGAGCAGTTCTTC.